The entry that follows covers one T cell receptor (beta chain) sequence. This clonotype was counted between two and nine times. It lacks a known antigen. Base qualities are not at hand, and no much larger clone is one base apart. The data are from a study of T cell repertoires in cytomegalovirus infection (dated by TCRdb to the late 2010s). About the study as a whole: Donor HLA type was relevant to the analysis, because carriage of CMV infection together with the matching HLA type was indicated by public TCR beta signatures.

General study outcomes and caveats: Cumulative frequency of public TCR beta family members discriminated carriers of CMV infection plus the relevant HLA type in this cohort and an independent approximately 360-donor cohort. The ex vivo response was dominated by HLA-C-restricted CMV-specific TCR beta clonotypes, which also provided the single most frequent clonotype in two of eight donors.

Reads for this sample came from an Illumina HiSeq 1500. The public reads were reanalyzed by TCRdb: fastp trimming at Q25, MiXCR alignment, in-frame beta chains only. Every CDR3 protein is listed once, alongside the most common genes and DNA of its rows. This sample has fewer than 700,000 distinct CDR3 sequences in its table, and 20% to 25% of those were observed once. Approximately 8.2% of the sample is in the top ten clones. The source of this sequence is a human donor in good health (CMV status not recorded). Some clones in this sample may be carry-over from other donors' samples. Sequencing was done on a sample of CD8+ T cells from PBMCs.

The CDR3 reads CASSYSIGQDNEQFF. The nucleotides read TGTGCCAGCAGTTACAGCATCGGGCAGGACAATGAGCAGTTCTTC. The sequence is built from TRBV6-1 and TRBJ2-1; the D gene is unclear. The junction shows trimming of 5 bases on V and 5 bases on J, plus 16 bases between the germline ends. CDR1 and CDR2, per the germline V gene, are MNHNS and SASEGT. The CDR3 runs 15 residues from the cysteine to the phenylalanine. The CDR3 DNA has 45 bases and is translated from base 1.